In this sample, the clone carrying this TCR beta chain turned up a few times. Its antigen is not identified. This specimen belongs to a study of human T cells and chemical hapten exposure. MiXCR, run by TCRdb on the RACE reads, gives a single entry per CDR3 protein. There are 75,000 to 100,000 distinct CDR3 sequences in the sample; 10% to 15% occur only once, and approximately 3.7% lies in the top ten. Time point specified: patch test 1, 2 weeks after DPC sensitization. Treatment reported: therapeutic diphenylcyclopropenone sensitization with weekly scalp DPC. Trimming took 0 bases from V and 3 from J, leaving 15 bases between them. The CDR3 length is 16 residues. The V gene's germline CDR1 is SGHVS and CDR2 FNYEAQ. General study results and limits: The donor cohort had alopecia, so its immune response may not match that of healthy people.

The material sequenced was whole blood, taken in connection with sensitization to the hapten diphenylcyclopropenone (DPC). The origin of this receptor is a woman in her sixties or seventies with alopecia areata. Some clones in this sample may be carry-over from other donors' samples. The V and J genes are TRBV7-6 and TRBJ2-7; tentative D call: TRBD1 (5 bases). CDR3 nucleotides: TGTGCCAGCAGCTTAGCGGCGCAGGGATCACTCTACGAGCAGTACTTC. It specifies CASSLAAQGSLYEQYF.